This TCR beta chain was identified during a study of memory CD4+ T cells and cytomegalovirus serostatus (dated by TCRdb to 2018 to 2020). The study in broad terms: The roughly 33 healthy Belgian adults in the cohort included 9 who were CMV seropositive and around 25 who were CMV seronegative. To replicate a published TCR-based CMV serostatus classifier, the study sequenced CD4+ memory TCRbeta repertoires from a Belgian cohort whose cytomegalovirus serostatus was known. General findings and caveats noted by the study authors: The original-framework classifier achieved a median bootstrapped AUC of approximately 0.96 with a 95% CI of 0.76-1.00 on the Belgian cohort. The results were interpreted as suggesting that the CMV-associated TCR signature is largely present in the CD4+ memory repertoire. Of about 180 previously reported CMV-associated TCRbeta sequences, around 67 appeared in the CD4+ memory repertoires, each in one to five individuals. Unlike the original study, which covered naive and memory CD4+ and CD8+ populations, the Belgian study sequenced only CD4+CD45RO+ memory cells. For predicting CMV serostatus, the median bootstrapped AUC was about 0.94 using the original framework and about 0.9 using a US-trained random forest.

Turning to this clone: What antigen it recognizes has not been identified. Per-base quality was not reported, and no clone a single base away is much larger than it.

Genomic DNA was extracted from sorted cells with the Quick-DNA Microprep Kit. Amplification of TCRbeta DNA was done with the immunoSEQ hsTCRbeta kit, following the protocol from the manufacturer. TCRbeta libraries were sequenced on an Illumina MiSeq instrument. As for the authors' bioinformatics: After out-of-frame sequences were removed, 2,204,828 distinct TCRbeta sequences remained, averaging about 61,000 per individual. Two values were used to score each individual: the count of about 160 previously reported CMV-associated TCRbeta sequences and the total count of productive distinct TCRbeta sequences. A beta-binomial model was reimplemented in Python, and scikit-learn random forests with default parameters were trained on data from the US cohort. Classifier performance on the Belgian cohort was reported as the median AUC with percentile confidence intervals calculated over 10,000 bootstrap iterations. TCRdb took this table from immuneACCESS and kept in-frame rearrangements with V and J called. Such tables lack part of the clones; where checked against another copy, unresolved V genes explain under half of the gap, and the rest is unexplained. Clonal size and the V and J genes are those of that table, whereas D and trimming came from the DNA. For this sample there are about 25,000 clones; around three quarters appear just once. The ten largest clones represent around 1% of the sample.

Deletion took 4 bases off V and 2 bases off J, with a span of 7 bases between the germline ends. The CDR3 spans 13 residues, from the cysteine through the phenylalanine. The sequence is cut down to CDR3 DNA, 39 bases in frame from base 1. Based on the germline V gene, the CDR1 and CDR2 sequences are SGHTA and FQGNSA. A FACSAria II was used to sort memory CD4+ T cells, defined as single viable CD3+CD4+CD8-CD45RO+ cells. CMV serostatus was assessed using a Roche Elecsys assay, by which serum IgG against CMV pp150, pp28, p38 and p52 was detected. After the samples were thawed, total CD4+ T cells were enriched through positive selection using CD4 magnetic microbeads. The samples came from a different study that was designed specifically to examine the CD4+ T cell memory repertoire. Peripheral blood mononuclear cells were isolated and cryopreserved according to standard operating procedures, and serum was kept at -80 degrees C. CD3-PerCP (BW264/56), CD4-APC (RPA-T4), CD45RO-PE (UCHT1) and CD8-Pacific Orange (3B5) antibodies were used for staining, and non-viable cells were excluded with Sytox blue.

The clonotype was recovered from an adult in good health and CMV-seronegative. The sequencing sample was made of memory CD4+ T cells from blood. This chain is built from TRBV7-2 and TRBJ2-3; the D match is possibly TRBD1 or TRBD2, with 5 bases aligned in each. The CDR3 protein is CASSSGTTDTQYF. The nucleotide sequence reads as follows: TGTGCCAGCAGCTCGGGGACCACAGATACGCAGTATTTT. The CDR3, completed at both ends by the reference TRBV7-2 and TRBJ2-3 genes, gives the full variable domain GAGVSQSPSNKVTEKGKDVELRCDPISGHTALYWYRQSLGQGLEFLIYFQGNSAPDKSGLPSDRFSAERTGGSVSTLTIQRTQQEDSAVYLCASSSGTTDTQYFGPGTRLTVL.